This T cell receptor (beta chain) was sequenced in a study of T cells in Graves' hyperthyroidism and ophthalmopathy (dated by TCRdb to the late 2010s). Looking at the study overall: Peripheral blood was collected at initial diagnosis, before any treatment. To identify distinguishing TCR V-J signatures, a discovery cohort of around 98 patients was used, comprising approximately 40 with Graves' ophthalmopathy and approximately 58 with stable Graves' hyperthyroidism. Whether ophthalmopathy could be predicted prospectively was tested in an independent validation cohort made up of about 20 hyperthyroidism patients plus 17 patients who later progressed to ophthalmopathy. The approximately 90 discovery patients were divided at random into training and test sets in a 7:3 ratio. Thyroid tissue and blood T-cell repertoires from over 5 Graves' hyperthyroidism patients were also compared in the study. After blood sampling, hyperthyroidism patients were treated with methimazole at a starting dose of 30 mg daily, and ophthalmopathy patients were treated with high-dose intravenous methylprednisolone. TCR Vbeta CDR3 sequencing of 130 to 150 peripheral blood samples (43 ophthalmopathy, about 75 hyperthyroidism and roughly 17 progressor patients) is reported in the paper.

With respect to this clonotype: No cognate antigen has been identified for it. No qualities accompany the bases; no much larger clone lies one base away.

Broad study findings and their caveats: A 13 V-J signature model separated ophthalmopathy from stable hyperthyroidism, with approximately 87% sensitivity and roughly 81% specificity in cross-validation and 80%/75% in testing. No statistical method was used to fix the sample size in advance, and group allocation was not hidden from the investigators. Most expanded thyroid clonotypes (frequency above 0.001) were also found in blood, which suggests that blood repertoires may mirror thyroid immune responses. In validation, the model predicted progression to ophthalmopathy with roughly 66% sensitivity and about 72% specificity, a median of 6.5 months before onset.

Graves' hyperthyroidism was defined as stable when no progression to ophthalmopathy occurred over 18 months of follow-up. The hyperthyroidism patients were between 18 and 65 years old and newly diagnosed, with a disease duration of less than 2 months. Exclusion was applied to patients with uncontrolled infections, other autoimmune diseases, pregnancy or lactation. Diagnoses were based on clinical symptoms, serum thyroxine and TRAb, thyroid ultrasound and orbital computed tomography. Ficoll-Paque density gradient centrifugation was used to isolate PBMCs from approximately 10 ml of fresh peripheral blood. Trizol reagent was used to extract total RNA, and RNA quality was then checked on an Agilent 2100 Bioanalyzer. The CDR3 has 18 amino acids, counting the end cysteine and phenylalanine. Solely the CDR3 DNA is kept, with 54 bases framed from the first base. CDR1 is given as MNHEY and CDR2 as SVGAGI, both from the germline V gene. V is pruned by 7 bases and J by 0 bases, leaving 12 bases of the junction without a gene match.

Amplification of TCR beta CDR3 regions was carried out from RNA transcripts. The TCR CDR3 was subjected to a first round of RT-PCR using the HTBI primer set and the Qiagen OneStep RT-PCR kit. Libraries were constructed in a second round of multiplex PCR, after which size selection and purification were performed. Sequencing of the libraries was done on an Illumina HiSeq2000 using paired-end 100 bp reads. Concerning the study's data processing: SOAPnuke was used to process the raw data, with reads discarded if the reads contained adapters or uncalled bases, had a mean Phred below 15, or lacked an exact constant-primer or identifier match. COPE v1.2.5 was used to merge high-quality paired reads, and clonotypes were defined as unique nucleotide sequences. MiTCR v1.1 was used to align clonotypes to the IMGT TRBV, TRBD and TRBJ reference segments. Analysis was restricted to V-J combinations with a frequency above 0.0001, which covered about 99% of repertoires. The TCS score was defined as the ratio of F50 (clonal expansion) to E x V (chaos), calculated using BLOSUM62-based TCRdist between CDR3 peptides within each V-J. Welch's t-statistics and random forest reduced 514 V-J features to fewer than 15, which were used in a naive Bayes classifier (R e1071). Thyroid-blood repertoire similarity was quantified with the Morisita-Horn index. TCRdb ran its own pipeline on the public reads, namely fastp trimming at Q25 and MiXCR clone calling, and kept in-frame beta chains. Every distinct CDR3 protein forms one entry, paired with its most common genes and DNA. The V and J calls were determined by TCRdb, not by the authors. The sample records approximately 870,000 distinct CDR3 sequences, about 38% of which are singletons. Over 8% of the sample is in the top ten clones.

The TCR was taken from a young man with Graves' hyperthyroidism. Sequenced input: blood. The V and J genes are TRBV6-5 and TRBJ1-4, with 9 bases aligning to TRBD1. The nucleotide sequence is TGTGCCAGCACCTCAACCGGACAGGGGAGTGCAACTAATGAAAAACTGTTTTTT. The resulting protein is CASTSTGQGSATNEKLFF.